This TCR beta chain is from a study of high-grade serous ovarian cancer treatment subgroups. Background on the study: Mean per sample: about 14,000 reads, around 7,300 unique TCR beta rearrangements. Whole-study findings and limits: Different patients shared almost no repertoire; same-patient tumors shared about 0.11 to 0.85. Bulk tumor TCR sequencing gave no spatial information.

Tumor samples were obtained before definitive surgery or chemotherapy. On this clone: Its antigen is undetermined.

The table came from immunoSEQ multiplex PCR; TCRdb's copy has only in-frame clones and leaves some out. The data hold about 30,000 clones, with 84% observed a single time. Germline CDR1 reads SGHTA; CDR2 reads FQGNSA. With 0 bases removed from V and 2 bases from J, the gap between germline ends came to 8 bases. The CDR3 spans 15 residues. This sequence originates from a human donor with high-grade serous ovarian cancer. The V gene is TRBV7-2, the J gene TRBJ2-1; possibly TRBD1 for D (6 bases). Sequencing was carried out using tumor tissue. CDR3 in amino acids: CASSLATGTYNEQFF. CDR3 DNA sequence: TGTGCCAGCAGCTTAGCCACAGGGACCTACAATGAGCAGTTCTTC.